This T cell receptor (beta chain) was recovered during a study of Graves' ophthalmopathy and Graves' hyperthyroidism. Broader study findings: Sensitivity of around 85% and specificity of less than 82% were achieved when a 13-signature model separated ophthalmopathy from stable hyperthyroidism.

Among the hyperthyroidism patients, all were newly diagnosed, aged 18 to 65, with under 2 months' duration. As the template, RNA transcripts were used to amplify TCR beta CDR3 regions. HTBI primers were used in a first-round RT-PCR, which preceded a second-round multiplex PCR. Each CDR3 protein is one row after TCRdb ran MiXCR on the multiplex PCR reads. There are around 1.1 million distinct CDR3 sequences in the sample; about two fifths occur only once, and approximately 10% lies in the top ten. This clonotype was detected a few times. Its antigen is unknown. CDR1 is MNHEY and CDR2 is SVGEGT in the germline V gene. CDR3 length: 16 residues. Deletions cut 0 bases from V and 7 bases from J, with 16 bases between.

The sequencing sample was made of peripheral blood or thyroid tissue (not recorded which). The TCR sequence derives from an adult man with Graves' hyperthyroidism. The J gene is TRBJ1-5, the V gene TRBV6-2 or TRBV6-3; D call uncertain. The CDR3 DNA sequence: TGTGCCAGCAGTTACTCGTCGCCGGGCTTGGGGCAGCCCCAGCATTTT. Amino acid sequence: CASSYSSPGLGQPQHF.